This T cell receptor beta chain was identified during a study of blood T cell repertoires in COVID-19. Sequencing was performed with immunoSEQ multiplex PCR; in TCRdb, only in-frame clones are kept and a portion is missing. Here the sample spans some 310,000 clones, roughly 89% being singletons. Participants reported their clinical history, and cohort assignment relied on those reports. The CDR3 extends over 14 amino acids. The germline gives CDR1 MNHEY, CDR2 SMNVEV (reference sequence). Trimming removed 2 bases at V and 4 bases at J, with 11 bases between. Sequenced input: PBMCs or T cells enriched from blood (not recorded which). This chain joins TRBV27 and TRBJ1-2; D may be TRBD1 (5 bases). The TCR sequence derives from a woman between 25 and 40 years old who had recovered from COVID-19. CDR3 residues: CASSLQGEGYGYTF. For the CDR3, the DNA is TGTGCCAGCAGTTTACAAGGGGAGGGCTATGGCTACACCTTC.